This T cell receptor (beta chain) derives from a study of response to subunit inactivated influenza vaccine. Study-level points and caveats: Few additional T cells are recruited per seasonal influenza vaccination, authors suggested.

TCRdb ran MiXCR on the RT-PCR reads and lists one entry per CDR3 protein. The sample includes about 780,000 distinct CDR3 sequences, 18% seen only once; the top ten take approximately 10%. In this sample, this clonotype turned up many times. Its antigen is undetermined. CDR3 size: 14 residues. Between the trimmed V and J ends, which lost 5 bases and 4 bases, there was a span of 9 bases. Germline V gene data show CDR1 as MNHEY and CDR2 as SVGEGT. The source was PBMCs from blood, collected approximately 5 days after vaccination. This receptor was taken from a middle-aged man who received an inactivated influenza vaccine. The chain combines TRBV6-2 or TRBV6-3 with TRBJ2-6, with D unclear. The CDR3 DNA is TGTGCCAGCAGTAAGGCTGCCGGGGCCAACGTCCTGACTTTC. As protein: CASSKAAGANVLTF.